A selection of T cell receptor beta chains follows, all from one sample in a study of beta chain features in type 1 diabetes. This table comes from immunoSEQ multiplex PCR, and its TCRdb copy is limited to in-frame clones, with some not included. The sample lists about 900,000 clones; about a sixth were seen once. Sequencing used naive CD4+ T cells from blood. These receptors all come from a woman aged 18-35 years in good health. Each CDR3 is given with its conserved first and last residue. A D gene is named only where the DNA matches it firmly. Part of the rows lack a size; the others show once, few, many or a class for expanded clones.

j_call,cdr3_length,v_call,clone_size,d_call,cdr3_aa,cdr3_nt
TRBJ2-7,13,TRBV5-6,NA,NA,CASSPTAGREQYF,TGTGCCAGCAGCCCCACCGCAGGGCGCGAGCAGTACTTC
TRBJ1-1,14,TRBV2,NA,TRBD1,CASSTRTGGTEAFF,TGTGCCAGCAGTACCCGGACAGGGGGGACTGAAGCTTTCTTT
TRBJ1-1,13,TRBV7-9,NA,NA,CASSPDGPTKAFF,TGTGCCAGCAGCCCCGATGGGCCGACGAAAGCTTTCTTT
TRBJ1-1,16,TRBV15,few,NA,CATSRDGAGGGSEAFF,TGTGCCACCAGCAGAGATGGGGCAGGTGGCGGCTCTGAAGCTTTCTTT
TRBJ2-5,13,TRBV28,few,NA,CASSLSGVGTQYF,TGTGCCAGCAGTTTGTCAGGAGTCGGGACCCAGTACTTC
TRBJ1-2,18,TRBV11-2,few,TRBD1,CASSLGLWTGNENYGYTF,TGTGCCAGCAGCTTAGGATTATGGACAGGGAACGAAAACTATGGCTACACCTTC
TRBJ1-5,12,TRBV6-1,NA,NA,CASNGLDWAQHF,TGTGCCAGCAATGGGTTGGATTGGGCCCAGCATTTT
TRBJ2-4,14,TRBV7-2,NA,NA,CASSSGLAKNIQYF,TGTGCCAGCAGCTCGGGACTAGCCAAAAACATTCAGTACTTC
TRBJ2-5,15,TRBV5-1,NA,TRBD1,CASNIQGAWRETQYF,TGCGCCAGCAACATACAGGGGGCTTGGCGAGAGACCCAGTACTTC
TRBJ2-1,19,TRBV7-2,NA,TRBD1,CASSSVIRLTGALYNEQFF,TGTGCCAGCAGCTCAGTCATCCGCCTGACAGGGGCCCTATACAATGAGCAGTTCTTC
TRBJ2-3,18,TRBV10-3,few,TRBD2,CAISRSQGLAGSTDTQYF,TGTGCCATCAGTAGGTCGCAGGGGCTAGCGGGGAGCACAGATACGCAGTATTTT
TRBJ2-4,14,TRBV7-9,few,NA,CASSSPESKNIQYF,TGTGCCAGCAGCTCCCCGGAATCCAAAAACATTCAGTACTTC
TRBJ2-7,13,TRBV28,few,NA,CASSSPGNYEQYF,TGTGCCAGCAGTTCCCCCGGAAACTACGAGCAGTACTTC
TRBJ2-1,14,TRBV7-9,few,NA,CASSKTRSNNEQFF,TGTGCCAGCAGCAAAACTAGGAGTAATAATGAGCAGTTCTTC
TRBJ2-1,15,TRBV19,few,TRBD1,CASSIATGAVNEQFF,TGTGCCAGTAGTATAGCCACAGGGGCGGTCAATGAGCAGTTCTTC
TRBJ2-3,17,TRBV27,NA,NA,CASSRREPGLWADTQYF,TGTGCCAGCAGTCGACGGGAGCCGGGTTTATGGGCAGATACGCAGTATTTT
TRBJ2-3,17,TRBV5-6,few,NA,CASSLGGPVLRADTQYF,TGTGCCAGCAGCTTGGGGGGACCCGTTCTTAGGGCAGATACGCAGTATTTT
TRBJ2-4,17,TRBV19,few,TRBD1,CASRYSGRQGAKNIQYF,TGTGCCAGTAGATATTCGGGTCGACAGGGGGCCAAAAACATTCAGTACTTC
TRBJ1-1,14,TRBV15,few,NA,CATSREKKGTEAFF,TGTGCCACCAGCAGAGAAAAAAAGGGCACTGAAGCTTTCTTT
TRBJ2-3,13,TRBV5-4,few,NA,CASSLAGTDTQYF,TGTGCCAGCAGCTTGGCAGGGACAGATACGCAGTATTTT
TRBJ2-3,16,TRBV7-2,few,TRBD2,CASSTPSGSFADTQYF,TGTGCCAGCAGCACGCCTAGCGGGAGTTTCGCAGATACGCAGTATTTT
TRBJ2-4,18,TRBV7-9,few,TRBD2,CASSLGRIREGSKNIQYF,TGTGCCAGCAGCTTAGGAAGAATACGGGAGGGCAGCAAAAACATTCAGTACTTC
TRBJ2-4,14,TRBV5-1,NA,NA,CASSLDVGHYIQYF,TGCGCCAGCAGCTTGGATGTAGGTCATTACATTCAGTACTTC